The T cell receptor beta chain described here comes from a study of cytomegalovirus exposure and HLA in healthy donors. Study as a whole: Earlier results showed roughly 120 million unique TCR beta sequences derived from about 179 million T cells. Broader study findings: A later analysis by the authors found several of the most significant clusters apparently linked to common viral pathogens. In a later analysis, HLA-C alleles had the fewest associated TCRs, DRB1 alleles the most. In a later analysis, donors in an Asian-associated ancestry cluster reportedly had fewer N-insertions in productive TCRs than the cohort mean.

About this clone itself: Antigen specificity is unknown. One junction end disagrees with the germline gene, perhaps due to a read error.

The CDR3 has 13 amino acids. Germline V CDR1 and CDR2: SGHNT, YYREEE (reference sequence). Use of 60 Vbeta and 13 Jbeta primers characterized the PCR. Using immunoSEQ multiplex PCR, the repertoire was profiled, and TCRdb retains in-frame clones only, with some absent. The data show 120,000 or so clones, with 70% to 85% seen just once and less than 4% held by the top ten. J is TRBJ2-7 and V is TRBV5-4, with D unresolved. The clonotype comes from a man aged 40-49 years in good health and CMV-seropositive. The sample consisted of PBMCs. The CDR3 bases are TGTGCCAGCAGCCCAAACCCGACGGGTCTAAAGCACTTC. It codes for CASSPNPTGLKHF. The whole variable domain, filled in from reference TRBV5-4 and TRBJ2-7, reads ETGVTQSPTHLIKTRGQQVTLRCSSQSGHNTVSWYQQALGQGPQFIFQYYREEENGRGNFPPRFSGLQFPNYSSELNVNALELDDSALYLCASSPNPTGLKHFGPGTRLTVT.